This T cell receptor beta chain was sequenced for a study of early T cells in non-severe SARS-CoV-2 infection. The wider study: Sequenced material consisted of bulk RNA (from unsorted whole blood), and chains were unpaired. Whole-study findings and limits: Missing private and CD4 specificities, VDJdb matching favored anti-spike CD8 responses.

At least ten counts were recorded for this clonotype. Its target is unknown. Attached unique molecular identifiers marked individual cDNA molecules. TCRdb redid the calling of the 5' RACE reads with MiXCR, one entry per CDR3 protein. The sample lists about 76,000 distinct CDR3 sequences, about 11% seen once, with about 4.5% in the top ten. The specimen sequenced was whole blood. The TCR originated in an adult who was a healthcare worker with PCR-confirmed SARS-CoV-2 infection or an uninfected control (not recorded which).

The CDR3 is CASSLDLVGTVLSEQYF. The CDR3 nucleotides read TGCGCCAGCAGCCTCGATCTCGTTGGGACAGTACTTTCCGAGCAGTACTTC. The V gene is TRBV4-1, the J gene TRBJ2-7; 7 bases fit TRBD1. The CDR3 sequence is 17 residues long. J lost 6 bases, V lost 4 bases, and 18 bases had no gene match. Germline CDR1 MGHRA, CDR2 YSYEKL.